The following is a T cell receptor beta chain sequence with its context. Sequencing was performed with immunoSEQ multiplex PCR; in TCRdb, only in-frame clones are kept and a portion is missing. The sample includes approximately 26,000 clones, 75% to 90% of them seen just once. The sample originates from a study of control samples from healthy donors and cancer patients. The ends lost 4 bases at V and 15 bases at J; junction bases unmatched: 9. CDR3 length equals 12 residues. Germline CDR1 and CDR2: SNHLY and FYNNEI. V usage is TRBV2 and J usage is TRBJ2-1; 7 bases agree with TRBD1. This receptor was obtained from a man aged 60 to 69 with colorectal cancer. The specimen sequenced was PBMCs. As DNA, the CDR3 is TGTGCCAGCAGTGGGGACAGCCTCAGGCTGTTCTTC. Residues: CASSGDSLRLFF. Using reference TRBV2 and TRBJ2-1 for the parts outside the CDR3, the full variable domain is EPEVTQTPSHQVTQMGQEVILRCVPISNHLYFYWYRQILGQKVEFLVSFYNNEISEKSEIFDDQFSVERPDGSNFTLKIRSTKLEDSAMYFCASSGDSLRLFFGPGTRLTVL.